Shown below are 11 T cell receptor beta chains from a single sample sequenced in a study of T cell responses to AZD1222 COVID-19 vaccine. Here immunoSEQ multiplex PCR was the method, and the copy in TCRdb shows in-frame clones only, minus some. The data contain roughly 180,000 clones, approximately 90% of them singletons. Sequencing used peripheral blood, obtained on day 0 of AZD1222 vaccination. The receptors were sampled from an adult in good health.

V and J are TRBV28 and TRBJ1-5; D gene uncertain. Looked up from germline, CDR1 is MDHEN and CDR2 is SYDVKM. Trimming pared 5 bases from V and 2 bases from J, leaving 13 bases between. This CDR3 is built from 15 residues. CDR3 region: CASSHTDYGNQPQHF. In DNA form, the CDR3 reads TGTGCCAGCAGTCATACAGACTACGGCAATCAGCCCCAGCATTTT.

The chain uses TRBV4-3 and TRBJ1-6; D may be TRBD1 (6 bases). Between the trimmed V and J ends, which lost 0 bases and 10 bases, there was a span of 13 bases. CDR3 size: 15 residues. The germline V gene encodes CDR1 LGHNA and CDR2 YSLEER. DNA of the CDR3: TGCGCCAGCAGCCAAGATTCAGGGGAGAGCTCACCCCTCCACTTT. This codes for CASSQDSGESSPLHF.

This chain uses TRBV28 with TRBJ1-4, with D uncertain. The CDR3 contains 16 residues. Trimming took 2 bases from V and 0 from J, leaving 10 bases between them. Germline lookup yields CDR1 MDHEN and CDR2 SYDVKM. CDR3 nucleotides: TGTGCCAGCAGTTTAAGAACGGCGGCAACTAATGAAAAACTGTTTTTT. This codes for CASSLRTAATNEKLFF. Looking up the rest from reference TRBV28 and TRBJ1-4 gives the full variable domain: DVKVTQSSRYLVKRTGEKVFLECVQDMDHENMFWYRQDPGLGLRLIYFSYDVKMKEKGDIPEGYSVSREKKERFSLILESASTNQTSMYLCASSLRTAATNEKLFFGSGTQLSVL.

The chain uses TRBV7-2 and TRBJ2-7; 10 nucleotides agree with TRBD1. Germline V gene data show CDR1 as SGHTA and CDR2 as FQGNSA. The V gene end was trimmed by 6 bases and the J gene end by 4 bases; junction bases not matched to a gene: 9. The CDR3 runs to 15 residues. CDR3 DNA: TGTGCCAGCAGACGGTCGGGACAGGGGATTTACGAGCAGTACTTC. Protein product: CASRRSGQGIYEQYF.

The chain employs TRBV7-2 and TRBJ1-1; possible D gene TRBD1, 5 bases. Trimming pared 3 bases from V and 1 base from J, leaving 6 bases between. The germline V gene has CDR1 SGHTA and CDR2 FQGNSA. The CDR3 length is 13 residues. The DNA for the CDR3 is TGTGCCAGCAGCTTTGGGACGAACACTGAAGCTTTCTTT. Its translation: CASSFGTNTEAFF.

The V and J genes are TRBV5-5 and TRBJ1-4, with D perhaps TRBD1 (5 bases). The germline V gene encodes CDR1 SGHKS and CDR2 YYEKEE (reference sequence). The CDR3 spans 15 residues. V was clipped by 4 bases and J by 6 bases, with 16 bases between them. CDR3 in DNA: TGTGCCAGCAGCCCCCGACAGTCGATTTATGAAAAACTGTTTTTT. The encoded protein is CASSPRQSIYEKLFF. The full variable domain, its missing parts supplied by reference TRBV5-5 and TRBJ1-4, is DAGVTQSPTHLIKTRGQQVTLRCSPISGHKSVSWYQQVLGQGPQFIFQYYEKEERGRGNFPDRFSARQFPNYSSELNVNALLLGDSALYLCASSPRQSIYEKLFFGSGTQLSVL.

The CDR3 loop is CSVLPPGLGNTDTQYF. For the CDR3, the DNA is TGCAGCGTCTTACCCCCAGGACTAGGGAACACAGATACGCAGTATTTT. The V call is TRBV29-1, the J call TRBJ2-3, with TRBD2 matching 7 bases. The length of the CDR3 is 16 residues. Germline trimming cut 6 bases from V and 2 bases from J; bases unmatched to any gene: 14. Germline lookup yields CDR1 SQVTM and CDR2 ANQGSEA.

The V gene is TRBV24-1, the J gene TRBJ2-7, with TRBD2 as a possible D gene (6 bases). Trimming stripped 3 bases from V and 1 base from J, with 18 bases between. Germline CDR1 reads KGHDR; CDR2 reads SFDVKD. CDR3 length equals 17 residues. The CDR3 sequence is CATSDPPASGLSYEQYF. CDR3 coding DNA: TGTGCCACCAGTGATCCCCCCGCGAGCGGGTTATCCTACGAGCAGTACTTC.

V is TRBV7-9 and J is TRBJ1-2; D gene uncertain. V lost 1 base to trimming and J lost 7 bases, with 10 bases between them. CDR1 SEHNR and CDR2 FQNEAQ come from the germline V gene (reference sequence). This CDR3 has 13 amino acids. In DNA form, the CDR3 reads TGTGCCAGCAGCTTAGGGGCAGGTAGTGGCTACACCTTC. Protein: CASSLGAGSGYTF.

This sequence joins TRBV27 and TRBJ2-7; D is unclear. The CDR3 has 15 amino acids. V lost 1 base and J 3 bases, leaving 13 bases between the germline ends. Germline CDR1 reads MNHEY; CDR2 reads SMNVEV (reference sequence). CDR3 residues: CASSLYTQSNYEQYF. The DNA of the CDR3 is TGTGCCAGCAGTTTATATACCCAAAGTAACTACGAGCAGTACTTC.

V usage is TRBV4-3 and J usage is TRBJ2-3, with a weak D call TRBD2 (5 bases). Germline V CDR1 and CDR2: LGHNA, YSLEER. The CDR3 totals 16 residues. Between the trimmed V and J ends, which lost 0 bases and 0 bases, there was a span of 10 bases. The CDR3 DNA reads as TGCGCCAGCAGCCAAGATTATAGGACTAGCACAGATACGCAGTATTTT. As protein: CASSQDYRTSTDTQYF.